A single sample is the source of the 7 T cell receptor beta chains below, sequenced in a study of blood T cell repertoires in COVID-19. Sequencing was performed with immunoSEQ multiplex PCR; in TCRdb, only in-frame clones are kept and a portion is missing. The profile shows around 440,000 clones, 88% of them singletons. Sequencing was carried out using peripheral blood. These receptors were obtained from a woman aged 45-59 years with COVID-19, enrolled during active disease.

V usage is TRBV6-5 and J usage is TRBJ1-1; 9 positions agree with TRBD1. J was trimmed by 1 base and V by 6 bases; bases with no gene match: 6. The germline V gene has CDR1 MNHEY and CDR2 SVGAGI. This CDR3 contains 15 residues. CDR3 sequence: CASRKKGQGNTEAFF. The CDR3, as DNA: TGTGCCAGCAGAAAGAAGGGACAGGGGAACACTGAAGCTTTCTTT.

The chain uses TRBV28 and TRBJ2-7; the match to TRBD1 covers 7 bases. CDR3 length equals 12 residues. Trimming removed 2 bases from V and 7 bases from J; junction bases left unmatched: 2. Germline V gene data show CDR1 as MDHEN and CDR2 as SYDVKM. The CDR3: CASSLRGREQYF. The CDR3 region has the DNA TGTGCCAGCAGTTTAAGGGGGCGGGAGCAGTACTTC.

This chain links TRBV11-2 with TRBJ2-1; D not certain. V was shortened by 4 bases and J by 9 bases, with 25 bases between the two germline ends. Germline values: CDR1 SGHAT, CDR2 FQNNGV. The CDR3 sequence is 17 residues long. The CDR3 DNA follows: TGTGCCAGCAGCTCCCTGGCAGACTCCTCCTCGGCCACTGAGCAGTTCTTC. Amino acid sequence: CASSSLADSSSATEQFF.

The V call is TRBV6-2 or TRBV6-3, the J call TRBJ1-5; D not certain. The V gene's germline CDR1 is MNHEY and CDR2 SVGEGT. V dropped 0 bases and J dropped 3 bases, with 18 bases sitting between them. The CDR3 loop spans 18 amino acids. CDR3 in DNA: TGTGCCAGCAGTTACTCGACGGGGAAGGGAGGCAACAATCAGCCCCAGCATTTT. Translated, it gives CASSYSTGKGGNNQPQHF.

The CDR3 spells CASGPQGEEADTQYF. For the CDR3, the DNA is TGTGCCAGCGGGCCCCAGGGGGAGGAAGCAGATACGCAGTATTTT. The chain employs TRBV28 and TRBJ2-3; maybe TRBD1 (7 bases). CDR1 and CDR2 from the germline V gene are MDHEN and SYDVKM. Between the trimmed V and J ends, which lost 8 bases and 4 bases, there was a span of 19 bases. This CDR3 is built from 15 residues.

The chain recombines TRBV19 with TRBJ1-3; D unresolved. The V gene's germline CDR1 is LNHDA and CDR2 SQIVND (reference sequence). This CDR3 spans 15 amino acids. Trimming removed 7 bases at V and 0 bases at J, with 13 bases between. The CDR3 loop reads CASIPTGDSGNTIYF. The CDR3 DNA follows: TGTGCCAGTATCCCCACCGGGGACTCTGGAAACACCATATATTTT.

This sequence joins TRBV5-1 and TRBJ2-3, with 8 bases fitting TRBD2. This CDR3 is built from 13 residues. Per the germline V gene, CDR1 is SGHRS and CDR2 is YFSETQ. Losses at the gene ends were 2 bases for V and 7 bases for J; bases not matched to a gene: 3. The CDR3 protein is CASSFGGGYTQYF. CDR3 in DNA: TGCGCCAGCAGCTTTGGCGGGGGGTATACGCAGTATTTT.